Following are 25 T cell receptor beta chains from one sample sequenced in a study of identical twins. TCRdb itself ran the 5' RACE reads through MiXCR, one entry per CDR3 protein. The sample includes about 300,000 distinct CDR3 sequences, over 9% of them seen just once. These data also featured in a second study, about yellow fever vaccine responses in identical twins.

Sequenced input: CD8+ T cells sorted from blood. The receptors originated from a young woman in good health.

In nucleotides, the CDR3 is TGCGCCAGCAGCCAAGAATTTAGCGGGACCGCAGGCTACGAGCAGTACTTC. It yields the protein CASSQEFSGTAGYEQYF. The chain has TRBV4-1 and TRBJ2-7; 8 bases agree with TRBD2. The CDR3 is 17 amino acids. V gave up 0 bases and J gave up 3 bases; unmatched junction bases: 10. Germline V gives CDR1 MGHRA, CDR2 YSYEKL.

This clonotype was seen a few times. Here the CDR3 DNA reads TGTGCCAGCAGTGTAAGAGCGGGGGATGGCGGGGAGCTGTTTTTT. Amino acid sequence: CASSVRAGDGGELFF. V gene TRBV2 combines with J gene TRBJ2-2; 8 positions agree with TRBD2. CDR1 SNHLY and CDR2 FYNNEI come from the germline V gene. The CDR3 is 15 amino acids. After removal of 4 bases from V and 7 bases from J, the junction contained 8 bases not matched to a gene.

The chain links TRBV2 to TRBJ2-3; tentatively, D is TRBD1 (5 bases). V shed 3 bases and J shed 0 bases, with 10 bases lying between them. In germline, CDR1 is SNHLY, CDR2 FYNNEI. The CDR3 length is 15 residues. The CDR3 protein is CASSDQGVSTDTQYF. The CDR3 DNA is TGTGCCAGCAGTGATCAAGGGGTCAGCACAGATACGCAGTATTTT.

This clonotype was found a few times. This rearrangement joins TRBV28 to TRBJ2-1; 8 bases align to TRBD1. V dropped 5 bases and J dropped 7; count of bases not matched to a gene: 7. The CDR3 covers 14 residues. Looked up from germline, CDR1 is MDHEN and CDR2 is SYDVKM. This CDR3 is CASSPWTGRNEQFF. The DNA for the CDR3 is TGTGCCAGCAGTCCTTGGACAGGGCGGAATGAGCAGTTCTTC.

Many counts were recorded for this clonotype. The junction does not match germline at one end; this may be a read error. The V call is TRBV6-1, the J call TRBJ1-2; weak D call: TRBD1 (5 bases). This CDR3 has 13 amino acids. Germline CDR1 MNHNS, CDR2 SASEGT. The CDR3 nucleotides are TGTGCCAGCAGTGATTGGAGGGAGCCTGGGGACCCCTTC. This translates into CASSDWREPGDPF.

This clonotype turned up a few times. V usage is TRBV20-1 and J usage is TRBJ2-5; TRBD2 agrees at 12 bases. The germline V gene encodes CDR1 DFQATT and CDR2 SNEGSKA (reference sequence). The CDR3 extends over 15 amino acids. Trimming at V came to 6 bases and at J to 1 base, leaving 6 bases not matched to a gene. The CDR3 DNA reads TGCAGTGCCCAGACTAGCGGGGGCCTCCAAGAGACCCAGTACTTC. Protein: CSAQTSGGLQETQYF.

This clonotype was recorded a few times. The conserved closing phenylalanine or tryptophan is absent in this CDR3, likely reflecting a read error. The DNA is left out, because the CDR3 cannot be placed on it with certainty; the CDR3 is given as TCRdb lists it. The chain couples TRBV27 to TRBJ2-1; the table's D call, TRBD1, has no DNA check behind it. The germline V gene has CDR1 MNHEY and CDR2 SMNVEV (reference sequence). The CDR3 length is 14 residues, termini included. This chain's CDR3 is CASSLDQGLGGVIL.

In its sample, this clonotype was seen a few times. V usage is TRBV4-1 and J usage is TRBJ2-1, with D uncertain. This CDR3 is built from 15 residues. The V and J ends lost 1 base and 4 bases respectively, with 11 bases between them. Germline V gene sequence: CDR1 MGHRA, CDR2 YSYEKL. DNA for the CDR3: TGCGCCAGCAGCCAAGCCCAGAATTCGTACAATGAGCAGTTCTTC. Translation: CASSQAQNSYNEQFF.

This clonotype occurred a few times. This chain's CDR3 is CASSRTWAEQETQYF. The CDR3 DNA reads as TGTGCCAGCAGCCGGACGTGGGCAGAACAAGAGACCCAGTACTTC. The chain combines TRBV7-9 with TRBJ2-5, with no clear D. V was trimmed by 5 bases and J by 2 bases, leaving 15 bases between them. This CDR3 contains 15 residues. Germline assignment: CDR1 SEHNR and CDR2 FQNEAQ (reference sequence).

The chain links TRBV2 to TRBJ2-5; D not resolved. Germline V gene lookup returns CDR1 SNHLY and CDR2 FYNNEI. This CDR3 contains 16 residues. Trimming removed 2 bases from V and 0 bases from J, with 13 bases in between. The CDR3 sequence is CASSESRQGNQETQYF. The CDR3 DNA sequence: TGTGCCAGCAGTGAATCTCGCCAAGGGAACCAAGAGACCCAGTACTTC.

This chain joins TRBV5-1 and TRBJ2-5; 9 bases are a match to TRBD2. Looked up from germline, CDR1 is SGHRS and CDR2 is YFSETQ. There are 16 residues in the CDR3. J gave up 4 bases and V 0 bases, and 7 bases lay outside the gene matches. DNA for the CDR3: TGCGCCAGCAGCTTGGAACCAGCGGGGGGTGGAGAGACCCAGTACTTC. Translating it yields CASSLEPAGGGETQYF.

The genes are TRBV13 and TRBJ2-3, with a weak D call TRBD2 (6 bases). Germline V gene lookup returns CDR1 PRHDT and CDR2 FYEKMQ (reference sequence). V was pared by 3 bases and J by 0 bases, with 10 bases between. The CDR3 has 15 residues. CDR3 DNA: TGTGCCAGCAGCTTGGCGGGAATGAGCACAGATACGCAGTATTTT. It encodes CASSLAGMSTDTQYF. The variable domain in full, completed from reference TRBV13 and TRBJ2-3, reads AAGVIQSPRHLIKEKRETATLKCYPIPRHDTVYWYQQGPGQDPQFLISFYEKMQSDKGSIPDRFSAQQFSDYHSELNMSSLELGDSALYFCASSLAGMSTDTQYFGPGTRLTVL.

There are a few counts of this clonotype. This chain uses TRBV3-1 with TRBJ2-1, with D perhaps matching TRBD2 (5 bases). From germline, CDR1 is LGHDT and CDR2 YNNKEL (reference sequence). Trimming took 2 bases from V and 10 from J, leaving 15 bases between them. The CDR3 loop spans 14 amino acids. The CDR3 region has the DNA TGTGCCAGCAGCCAACGCCCTTACGCGGGCGAGCAGTTCTTC. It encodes CASSQRPYAGEQFF.

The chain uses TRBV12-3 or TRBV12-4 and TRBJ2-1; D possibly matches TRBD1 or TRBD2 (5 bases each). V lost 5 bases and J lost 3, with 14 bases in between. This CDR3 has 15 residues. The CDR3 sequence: CASSPLVGLYNEQFF. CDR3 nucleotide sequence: TGTGCCAGCAGTCCACTAGTGGGGCTCTACAATGAGCAGTTCTTC.

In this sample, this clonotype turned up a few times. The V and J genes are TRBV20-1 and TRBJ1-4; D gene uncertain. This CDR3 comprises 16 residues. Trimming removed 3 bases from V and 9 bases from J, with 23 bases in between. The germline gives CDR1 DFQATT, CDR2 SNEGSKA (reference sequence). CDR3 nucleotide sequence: TGCAGTGCTAGGGCCCCCTTCTCGACGGGCTGGAAAAAACTGTTTTTT. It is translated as CSARAPFSTGWKKLFF.

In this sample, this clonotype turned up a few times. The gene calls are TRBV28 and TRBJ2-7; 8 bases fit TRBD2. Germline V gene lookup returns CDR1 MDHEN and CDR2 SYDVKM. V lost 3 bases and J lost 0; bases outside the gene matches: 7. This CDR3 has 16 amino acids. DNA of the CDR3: TGTGCCAGCAGTTTTTCCCTTAGCGGGATCTCCTACGAGCAGTACTTC. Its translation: CASSFSLSGISYEQYF. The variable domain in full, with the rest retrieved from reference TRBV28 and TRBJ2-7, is DVKVTQSSRYLVKRTGEKVFLECVQDMDHENMFWYRQDPGLGLRLIYFSYDVKMKEKGDIPEGYSVSREKKERFSLILESASTNQTSMYLCASSFSLSGISYEQYFGPGTRLTVT.

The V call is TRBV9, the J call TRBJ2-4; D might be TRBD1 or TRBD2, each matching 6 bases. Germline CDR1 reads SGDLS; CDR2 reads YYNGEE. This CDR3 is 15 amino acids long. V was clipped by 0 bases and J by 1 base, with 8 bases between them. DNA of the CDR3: TGTGCCAGCAGCGTAGTAGGGGGGGCCAAAAACATTCAGTACTTC. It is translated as CASSVVGGAKNIQYF.

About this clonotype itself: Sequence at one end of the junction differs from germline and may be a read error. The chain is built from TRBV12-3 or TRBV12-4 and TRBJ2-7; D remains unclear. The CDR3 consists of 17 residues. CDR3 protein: CASSLSVEKTGPYGQYF. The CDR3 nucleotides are TGTGCCAGCAGTTTGAGTGTCGAGAAAACCGGGCCGTACGGGCAGTACTTC.

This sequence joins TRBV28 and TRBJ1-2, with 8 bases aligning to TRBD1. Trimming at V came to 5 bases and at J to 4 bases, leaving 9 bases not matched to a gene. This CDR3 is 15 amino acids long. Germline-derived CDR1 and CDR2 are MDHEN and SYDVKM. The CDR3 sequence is CASSLTQGATYGYTF. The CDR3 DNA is TGTGCCAGCAGTCTTACGCAGGGGGCGACCTATGGCTACACCTTC.

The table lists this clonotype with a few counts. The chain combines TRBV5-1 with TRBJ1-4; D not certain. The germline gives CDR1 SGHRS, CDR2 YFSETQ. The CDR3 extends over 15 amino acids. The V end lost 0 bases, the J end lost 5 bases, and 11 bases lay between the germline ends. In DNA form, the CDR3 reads TGCGCCAGCAGCTTGGGTGAATTGCGGAATGAAAAACTGTTTTTT. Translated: CASSLGELRNEKLFF.

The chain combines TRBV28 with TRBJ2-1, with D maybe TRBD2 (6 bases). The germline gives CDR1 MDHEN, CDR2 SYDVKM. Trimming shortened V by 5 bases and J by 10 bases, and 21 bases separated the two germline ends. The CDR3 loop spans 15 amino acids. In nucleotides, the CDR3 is TGTGCCAGCAGTACCCAATTAGGTCCTAGCGCCGAGCAGTTCTTC. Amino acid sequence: CASSTQLGPSAEQFF. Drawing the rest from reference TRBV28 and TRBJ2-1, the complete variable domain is DVKVTQSSRYLVKRTGEKVFLECVQDMDHENMFWYRQDPGLGLRLIYFSYDVKMKEKGDIPEGYSVSREKKERFSLILESASTNQTSMYLCASSTQLGPSAEQFFGPGTRLTVL.

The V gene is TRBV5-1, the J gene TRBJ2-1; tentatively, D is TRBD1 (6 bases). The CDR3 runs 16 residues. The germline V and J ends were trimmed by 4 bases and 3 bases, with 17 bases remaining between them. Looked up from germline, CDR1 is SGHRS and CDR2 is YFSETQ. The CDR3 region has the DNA TGCGCCAGCAGCCCGTACCGGGACACGTACTACAATGAGCAGTTCTTC. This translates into CASSPYRDTYYNEQFF.

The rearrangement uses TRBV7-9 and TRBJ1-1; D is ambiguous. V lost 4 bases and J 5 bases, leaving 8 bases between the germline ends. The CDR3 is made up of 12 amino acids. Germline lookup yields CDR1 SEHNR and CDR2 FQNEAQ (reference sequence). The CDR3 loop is CASSSSTTEAFF. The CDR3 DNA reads TGTGCCAGCAGCTCCTCTACGACTGAAGCTTTCTTT.

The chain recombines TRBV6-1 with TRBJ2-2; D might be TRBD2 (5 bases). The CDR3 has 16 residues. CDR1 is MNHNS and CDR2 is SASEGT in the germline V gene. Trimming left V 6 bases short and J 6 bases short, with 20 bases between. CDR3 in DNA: TGTGCCAGCAGGGGAGCATACGATGTCCCTCCCGGGGAGCTGTTTTTT. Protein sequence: CASRGAYDVPPGELFF.

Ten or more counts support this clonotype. CDR3 sequence: CASSLSTHTTGVSYNEQFF. CDR3 in DNA: TGCGCCAGCAGCCTAAGCACCCATACGACAGGGGTGTCCTACAATGAGCAGTTCTTC. The V and J genes are TRBV4-1 and TRBJ2-1; 8 positions match TRBD1. Germline CDR1 reads MGHRA; CDR2 reads YSYEKL. V lost 4 bases and J lost 1; bases outside the gene matches: 15. The CDR3 loop spans 19 amino acids.